The clone carrying this T cell receptor (beta chain) was detected only a few times. The antigen remains undetermined. The data originate from a study of beta chain features in type 1 diabetes. Study findings and constraints: Patients showed naive, central memory and Treg TCRB repertoires that appeared more similar than those of healthy donors. Reduced insertions and increased deletions marked VDJ junctions in type 1 diabetes patients. People with Type 1 diabetes carried modestly yet significantly shorter TCRB CDR3s in all four CD4+ subsets.

The whole isolated RNA underwent reverse transcription, so sequencing captured expressed TCRB transcripts. Libraries were prepared by immunoSEQ multiplex PCR; TCRdb keeps only in-frame clonotypes and omits some of them. The sample has more than 200,000 clones, around 16% seen once. On average, the one heparinised blood draw given by each donor was around 110 mL. Germline V gene data show CDR1 as MDHEN and CDR2 as SYDVKM. V shed 6 bases, J shed 3 bases, and the junction held 7 bases outside the gene matches. The CDR3 spans 15 residues. Sequenced input: naive CD4+ T cells from blood. This receptor was obtained from a man aged 25 to 40 with type 1 diabetes. The rearrangement uses TRBV28 and TRBJ2-7; 11 nucleotides align to TRBD2. Written as DNA, the CDR3 is TGTGCCAGCAGCTCGGCCGGGACTAGCGGCTACGAGCAGTACTTC. Its protein is CASSSAGTSGYEQYF.